Shown below are 26 T cell receptor beta chains from a single sample sequenced in a study of T cell responses to AZD1222 COVID-19 vaccine. Method: immunoSEQ multiplex PCR; TCRdb's copy keeps in-frame clones and lacks some. Altogether 100,000 to 150,000 clones are present, 84% being singletons, with the ten largest covering 27%. The sample consisted of peripheral blood, taken 28 days after the second AZD1222 dose. The receptors stem from an adult who received the AZD1222 COVID-19 vaccine.

The genes are TRBV9 and TRBJ2-5, with D possibly TRBD2 on 5 matching bases. CDR1 is SGDLS and CDR2 is YYNGEE in the germline V gene. With 3 bases removed from V and 4 bases from J, the gap between germline ends came to 19 bases. The CDR3 runs 16 residues. CDR3 in DNA: TGTGCCAGCAGCGCCCCGGGCCTCGGGGTGGGAGAGACCCAGTACTTC. Translation: CASSAPGLGVGETQYF.

This clone was counted a single time. V usage is TRBV29-1 and J usage is TRBJ2-7; D ambiguous. The V end lost 1 base, the J end lost 0 bases, and 7 bases lay between the germline ends. CDR1 SQVTM and CDR2 ANQGSEA come from the germline V gene. CDR3 length equals 13 residues. The CDR3 DNA reads TGCAGCGTTGAAGCGGCAGCCTCCTACGAGCAGTACTTC. Translated, it gives CSVEAAASYEQYF.

The rearrangement links TRBV2 to TRBJ1-2; TRBD1 agrees at 8 bases. The trim removed 6 bases at V and 7 bases at J, leaving 10 bases unmatched. Germline assignment: CDR1 SNHLY and CDR2 FYNNEI. The CDR3 loop spans 14 amino acids. The CDR3 region is CASRRQGRWVGYTF. CDR3 nucleotides: TGTGCCAGCAGGCGACAGGGGAGGTGGGTTGGCTACACCTTC.

This clone showed up just a few times. DNA of the CDR3: TGTGCCAGCAGTTCCTGGGACCGCTACGAGCAGTACTTC. This encodes CASSSWDRYEQYF. The chain is built from TRBV6-5 and TRBJ2-7, with D perhaps being TRBD1 or TRBD2 (5 bases each). The ends were cut back, 4 bases at V and 3 bases at J, with 10 bases in the middle. Germline loops: CDR1 MNHEY, CDR2 SVGAGI. This CDR3 has 13 amino acids.

The rearrangement uses TRBV7-9 and TRBJ1-2, with D maybe TRBD1 (5 bases). CDR3 length: 14 amino acids. V was trimmed by 5 bases and J by 0 bases, leaving 10 bases between them. Per germline, CDR1 SEHNR and CDR2 FQNEAQ (reference sequence). The CDR3 DNA reads TGTGCCAGCAGCCGACAGCCTACTAACTATGGCTACACCTTC. It codes for CASSRQPTNYGYTF.

The chain couples TRBV29-1 to TRBJ2-3; D tentatively fits TRBD1 or TRBD2 (5 bases each). Trimming stripped 6 bases from V and 2 bases from J, with 18 bases between. The germline V gene encodes CDR1 SQVTM and CDR2 ANQGSEA. CDR3 length: 15 residues. The CDR3 sequence is CSVATPRGFTDTQYF. Here the CDR3 DNA reads TGCAGCGTGGCGACTCCGAGGGGCTTCACAGATACGCAGTATTTT.

This chain joins TRBV7-9 and TRBJ2-1; 8 bases align to TRBD2. Per germline, CDR1 SEHNR and CDR2 FQNEAQ (reference sequence). The ends lost 0 bases at V and 5 bases at J; junction bases unmatched: 3. This CDR3 region has 15 residues. The CDR3 here is CASSLARGVHNEQFF. DNA for the CDR3: TGTGCCAGCAGCTTAGCGCGGGGGGTTCACAATGAGCAGTTCTTC.

The CDR3 DNA sequence: TGTGCCACCAGCAGGGGATTTACAACCTACGAGCAGTACTTC. This encodes CATSRGFTTYEQYF. The V and J genes are TRBV15 and TRBJ2-7; D remains unclear. V was cut by 3 bases and J by 2 bases, with 11 bases left in between. The CDR3 contains 14 residues. CDR1 and CDR2 (germline): LNHNV, YYDKDF (reference sequence).

J is TRBJ1-1 and V is TRBV27, with D possibly TRBD1 on 6 matching bases. Per germline, CDR1 MNHEY and CDR2 SMNVEV (reference sequence). CDR3 size: 14 residues. V gave up 6 bases and J gave up 1 base, with 12 bases separating them. The CDR3 spells CASRLSGANTEAFF. In nucleotides, the CDR3 is TGTGCCAGCAGGCTCTCGGGGGCGAACACTGAAGCTTTCTTT.

J is TRBJ2-7 and V is TRBV28; 8 bases fit TRBD1. J lost 2 bases, V lost 3 bases, and 18 bases had no gene match. This CDR3 has 19 amino acids. Germline V gene sequence: CDR1 MDHEN, CDR2 SYDVKM. As DNA, the CDR3 is TGTGCCAGCAGTTTTATAGGTCCAAGAAAACAGGGGGGCACCTACGAGCAGTACTTC. Protein product: CASSFIGPRKQGGTYEQYF.

The chain links TRBV7-8 to TRBJ2-3, with 8 bases fitting TRBD2. Per germline, CDR1 SGHVS and CDR2 FQNEAQ. J lost 5 bases, V lost 1 base, and 8 bases had no gene match. The CDR3 is 16 amino acids. This CDR3 reads CASSLVGSGVVDTQYF. The CDR3 DNA follows: TGTGCCAGCAGCTTAGTAGGTAGCGGGGTAGTAGATACGCAGTATTTT.

This sequence joins TRBV5-5 and TRBJ1-5; the D is unclear. Trimming left V 0 bases short and J 6 bases short, with 7 bases between. Germline V lookup: CDR1 SGHKS, CDR2 YYEKEE (reference sequence). The CDR3 has 13 amino acids. The CDR3 protein is CASSLERGQPQHF. CDR3 coding DNA: TGTGCCAGCAGCTTGGAACGGGGTCAGCCCCAGCATTTT.

This sequence joins TRBV4-3 and TRBJ1-5, with D possibly TRBD1 on 5 matching bases. V was pared by 0 bases and J by 4 bases, with 7 bases between. The CDR3 totals 14 residues. Germline V lookup: CDR1 LGHNA, CDR2 YSLEER. The CDR3 coding sequence is TGCGCCAGCAGCCAAGAATGGGGGAATCAGCCCCAGCATTTT. It yields the protein CASSQEWGNQPQHF.

This clone was counted a few times. This rearrangement joins TRBV10-1 to TRBJ2-3, with 15 bases lining up with TRBD2. From germline, CDR1 is WNHNN and CDR2 SYGVQD (reference sequence). Losses at the gene ends were 3 bases for V and 5 bases for J; bases not matched to a gene: 6. The CDR3 consists of 17 residues. The CDR3 here is CASSDGTSGGLQDTQYF. As DNA, the CDR3 is TGCGCCAGCAGTGATGGGACTAGCGGGGGGCTTCAAGATACGCAGTATTTT.

The chain carries TRBV7-6 and TRBJ2-1; tentative D call: TRBD2 (6 bases). From germline, CDR1 is SGHVS and CDR2 FNYEAQ. The CDR3 extends over 17 amino acids. Between the trimmed V and J ends, which lost 0 bases and 9 bases, there was a span of 21 bases. CDR3 coding DNA: TGTGCCAGCAGCTTAGCGGGGACTTCTTATAAGGGCCTTGAGCAGTTCTTC. Translating it yields CASSLAGTSYKGLEQFF.

The CDR3 sequence is CASSEVARSSNEQFF. CDR3 DNA sequence: TGTGCCAGCAGTGAGGTCGCCAGGAGCTCCAATGAGCAGTTCTTC. The rearrangement uses TRBV6-1 and TRBJ2-1; no firm D call. The germline V gene has CDR1 MNHNS and CDR2 SASEGT. The CDR3 spans 15 residues. V gave up 3 bases and J gave up 6 bases, with 15 bases separating them.

This clone showed up many times. This rearrangement joins TRBV2 to TRBJ1-2; the match to TRBD1 covers 7 bases. The germline V gene has CDR1 SNHLY and CDR2 FYNNEI. This CDR3 has 15 amino acids. The J segment lost 0 bases and the V segment lost 6 bases, leaving 7 bases of the junction unmatched. DNA of the CDR3: TGTGCCAGCAGCGGGGACAGACCGACTAACTATGGCTACACCTTC. This gives the protein CASSGDRPTNYGYTF. The entire variable domain, with the rest obtained from reference TRBV2 and TRBJ1-2, is as follows: EPEVTQTPSHQVTQMGQEVILRCVPISNHLYFYWYRQILGQKVEFLVSFYNNEISEKSEIFDDQFSVERPDGSNFTLKIRSTKLEDSAMYFCASSGDRPTNYGYTFGSGTRLTVV.

This chain connects TRBV11-2 to TRBJ1-2; TRBD1 might be the D (5 bases). Germline V lookup: CDR1 SGHAT, CDR2 FQNNGV. V was clipped by 5 bases and J by 4 bases, with 14 bases between them. The CDR3 spans 14 residues. CDR3 bases: TGTGCCAGCAGCCCCAGGGAAGGAACCTATGGCTACACCTTC. Residues: CASSPREGTYGYTF.

V gene TRBV5-1 combines with J gene TRBJ1-4; 7 nucleotides match TRBD1. Germline values: CDR1 SGHRS, CDR2 YFSETQ. The CDR3 loop spans 13 amino acids. V dropped 3 bases and J dropped 7; count of bases not matched to a gene: 3. CDR3 DNA: TGCGCCAGCAGCTCGACAGGGATTGAAAAACTGTTTTTT. Translated, it gives CASSSTGIEKLFF.

V gene TRBV6-5 combines with J gene TRBJ2-7; tentative D call: TRBD1 (5 bases). Germline CDR1 MNHEY, CDR2 SVGAGI. V lost 2 bases, J lost 3 bases, and 11 bases lay in between. The CDR3 length is 14 residues. CDR3 in amino acids: CASSYKGNGYEQYF. CDR3 DNA: TGTGCCAGCAGTTACAAGGGGAACGGCTACGAGCAGTACTTC.

The rearrangement joins TRBV7-2 to TRBJ1-1; the D gene is possibly TRBD1 (5 bases). This CDR3 spans 14 amino acids. CDR1 is SGHTA, CDR2 FQGNSA, per germline. V gave up 5 bases and J gave up 5 bases, with 15 bases separating them. The CDR3, as DNA: TGTGCCAGCAGCCTTCAGGGTCAAATAACTGAAGCTTTCTTT. This gives the protein CASSLQGQITEAFF.

The V and J genes are TRBV9 and TRBJ2-2, with D possibly TRBD1 on 6 matching bases. Germline assignment: CDR1 SGDLS and CDR2 YYNGEE. CDR3 length equals 16 residues. V was shortened by 2 bases and J by 3 bases, with 14 bases between the two germline ends. This chain's CDR3 is CASSVTLTGHTGELFF. The DNA of the CDR3 is TGTGCCAGCAGCGTTACCTTAACAGGGCACACCGGGGAGCTGTTTTTT.

The J gene is TRBJ1-4, the V gene TRBV19, with D possibly matching TRBD1 (6 bases). The CDR3 has 16 amino acids. Germline V gene lookup returns CDR1 LNHDA and CDR2 SQIVND (reference sequence). V was cut by 7 bases and J by 9 bases, with 24 bases left in between. DNA for the CDR3: TGTGCCAGTACCAACCCCGGTGGAGGGGGATACAAAAAACTGTTTTTT. Residues: CASTNPGGGGYKKLFF.

The chain couples TRBV7-2 to TRBJ2-7; TRBD2 might be the D (5 bases). Germline-derived CDR1 and CDR2 are SGHTA and FQGNSA. V was shortened by 7 bases and J by 5 bases, with 30 bases between the two germline ends. The CDR3 spans 18 residues. The CDR3 sequence: CASTPGGGKSRDNHEQYF. Here the CDR3 DNA reads TGTGCCAGCACCCCAGGAGGAGGTAAGAGCAGAGATAATCACGAGCAGTACTTC. Drawing the rest from reference TRBV7-2 and TRBJ2-7, the complete variable domain is GAGVSQSPSNKVTEKGKDVELRCDPISGHTALYWYRQSLGQGLEFLIYFQGNSAPDKSGLPSDRFSAERTGGSVSTLTIQRTQQEDSAVYLCASTPGGGKSRDNHEQYFGPGTRLTVT.

This clone occurred a few times. The genes are TRBV2 and TRBJ1-1; D gene ambiguous. The CDR3 loop spans 13 amino acids. V was trimmed by 8 bases and J by 6 bases, leaving 16 bases between them. Germline V gives CDR1 SNHLY, CDR2 FYNNEI. The CDR3 nucleotides are TGTGCCAGCTGTCCGGGATTGATCCCTGAAGCTTTCTTT. Translating it yields CASCPGLIPEAFF.

The rearrangement joins TRBV24-1 to TRBJ1-2; D gene ambiguous. Trimming removed 5 bases from V and 3 bases from J, with 9 bases in between. The CDR3 has 13 amino acids. Germline loops: CDR1 KGHDR, CDR2 SFDVKD. The CDR3 DNA reads as TGTGCCACCAGTGGCGACGGCTACTATGGCTACACCTTC. Translation gives CATSGDGYYGYTF.